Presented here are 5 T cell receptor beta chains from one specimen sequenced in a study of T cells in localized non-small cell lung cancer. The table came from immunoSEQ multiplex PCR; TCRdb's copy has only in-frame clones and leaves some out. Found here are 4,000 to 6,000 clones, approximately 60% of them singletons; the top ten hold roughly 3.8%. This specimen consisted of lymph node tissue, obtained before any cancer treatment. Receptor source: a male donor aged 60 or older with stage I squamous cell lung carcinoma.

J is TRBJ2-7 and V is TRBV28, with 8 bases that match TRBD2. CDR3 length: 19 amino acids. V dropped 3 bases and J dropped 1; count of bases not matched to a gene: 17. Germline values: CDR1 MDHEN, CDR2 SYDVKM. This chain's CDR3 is CASSFTRSGRALSSYEQYF. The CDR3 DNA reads TGTGCCAGCAGTTTTACTAGGTCCGGGAGGGCCTTGTCGTCCTACGAGCAGTACTTC.

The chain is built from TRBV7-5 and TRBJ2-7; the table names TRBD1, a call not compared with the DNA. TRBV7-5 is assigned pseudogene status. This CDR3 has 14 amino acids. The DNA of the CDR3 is TGTGCCAGCAGCGTTAGCCGGGACAGCAAGTATAAGTACTTC. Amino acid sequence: CASSVSRDSKYKYF.

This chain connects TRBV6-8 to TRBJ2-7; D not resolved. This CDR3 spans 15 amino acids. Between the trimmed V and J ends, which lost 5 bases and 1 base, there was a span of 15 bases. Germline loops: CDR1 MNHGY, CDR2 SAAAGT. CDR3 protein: CASSTLFSRSYEQYF. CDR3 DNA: TGTGCCAGCAGTACCCTGTTTAGCCGATCCTACGAGCAGTACTTC.

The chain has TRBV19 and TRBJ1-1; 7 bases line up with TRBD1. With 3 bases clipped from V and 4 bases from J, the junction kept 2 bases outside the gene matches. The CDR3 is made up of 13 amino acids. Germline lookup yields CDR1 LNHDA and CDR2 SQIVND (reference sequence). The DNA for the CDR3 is TGTGCCAGTAGTATCACAGGGGCCACTGAAGCTTTCTTT. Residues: CASSITGATEAFF.

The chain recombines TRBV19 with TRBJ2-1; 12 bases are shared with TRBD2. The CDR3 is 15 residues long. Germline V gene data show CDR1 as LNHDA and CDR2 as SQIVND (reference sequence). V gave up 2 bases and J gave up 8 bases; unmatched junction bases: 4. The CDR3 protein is CASSIPTSGRDEQFF. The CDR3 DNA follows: TGTGCCAGTAGTATACCGACTAGCGGGAGAGATGAGCAGTTCTTC.